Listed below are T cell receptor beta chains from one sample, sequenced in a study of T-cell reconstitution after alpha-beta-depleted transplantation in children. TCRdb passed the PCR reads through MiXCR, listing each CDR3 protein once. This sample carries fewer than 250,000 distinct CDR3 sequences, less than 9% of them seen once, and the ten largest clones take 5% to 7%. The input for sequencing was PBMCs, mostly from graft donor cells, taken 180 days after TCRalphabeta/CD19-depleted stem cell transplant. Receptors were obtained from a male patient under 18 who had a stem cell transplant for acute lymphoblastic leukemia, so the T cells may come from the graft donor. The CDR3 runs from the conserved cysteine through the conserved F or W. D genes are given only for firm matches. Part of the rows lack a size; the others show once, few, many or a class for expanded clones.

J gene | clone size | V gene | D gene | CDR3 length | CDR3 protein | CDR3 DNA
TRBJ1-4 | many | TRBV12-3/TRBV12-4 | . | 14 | CASSFHEGNEKLFF | TGTGCCAGCAGCTTTCATGAGGGTAATGAAAAACTGTTTTTT
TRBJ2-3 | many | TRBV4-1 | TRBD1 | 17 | CASSQDLGQGLTDTQYF | TGCGCCAGCAGCCAAGATCTCGGACAGGGGTTGACAGATACGCAGTATTTT
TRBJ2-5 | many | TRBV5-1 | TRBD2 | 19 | CASSFAPTSGGGSLETQYF | TGCGCCAGCAGCTTTGCCCCGACTAGCGGGGGAGGATCCCTAGAGACCCAGTACTTC
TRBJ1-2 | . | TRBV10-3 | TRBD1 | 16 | CAIREDRAQANYGYTF | TGTGCCATCAGGGAAGACAGGGCCCAAGCTAACTATGGCTACACCTTC
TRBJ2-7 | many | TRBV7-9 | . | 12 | CASSFDGLEQYF | TGTGCCAGCAGCTTCGATGGGTTAGAGCAGTACTTC
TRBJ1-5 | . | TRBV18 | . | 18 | CASSPDDVTTYSNQPQHF | TGTGCCAGCTCACCAGACGATGTTACTACGTATAGCAATCAGCCCCAGCATTTT
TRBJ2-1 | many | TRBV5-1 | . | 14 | CASSFPSSYNEQFF | TGCGCCAGCAGCTTCCCCAGCTCCTACAATGAGCAGTTCTTC
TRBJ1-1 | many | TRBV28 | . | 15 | CASSSQGRVNTEVFF | TGTGCCAGCAGTTCACAGGGACGGGTGAACACTGAAGTTTTCTTT
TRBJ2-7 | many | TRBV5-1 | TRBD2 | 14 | CASSFLRTSYEQYF | TGCGCCAGCAGCTTTTTAAGGACTAGCTACGAGCAGTACTTC
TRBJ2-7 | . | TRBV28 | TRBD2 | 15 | CASSTPGTSTYEQYF | TGTGCCAGCAGTACCCCCGGGACTAGCACCTACGAGCAGTACTTC
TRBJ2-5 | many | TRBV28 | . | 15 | CASSLLGGRKETQYF | TGTGCCAGCAGTTTATTAGGAGGAAGAAAAGAGACCCAGTACTTC
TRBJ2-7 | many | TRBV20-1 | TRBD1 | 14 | CSASETGASYEQYF | TGCAGTGCTAGTGAGACAGGGGCGTCCTACGAGCAGTACTTC
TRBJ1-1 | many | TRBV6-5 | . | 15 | CASSSQGGLGTEAFF | TGTGCCAGCAGCTCCCAAGGGGGGCTGGGCACTGAAGCTTTCTTT
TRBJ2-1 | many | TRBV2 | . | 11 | CASSLQGPGFF | TGTGCCAGCAGTCTACAGGGCCCTGGTTTCTTC
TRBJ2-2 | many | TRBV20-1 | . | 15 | CSAKEKGVYTGELFF | TGCAGTGCTAAAGAAAAGGGAGTATACACCGGGGAGCTGTTTTTT
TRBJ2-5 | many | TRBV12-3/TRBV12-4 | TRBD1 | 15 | CASSLRDSTQETQYF | TGTGCCAGCAGTTTAAGGGACAGCACCCAAGAGACCCAGTACTTC
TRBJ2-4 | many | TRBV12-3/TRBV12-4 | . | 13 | CASSSRGENIQYF | TGTGCCAGCAGTTCCAGGGGTGAAAACATTCAGTACTTC
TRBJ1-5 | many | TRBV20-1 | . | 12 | CSAWSGEGPQHF | TGCAGTGCCTGGTCTGGGGAGGGGCCCCAGCATTTT
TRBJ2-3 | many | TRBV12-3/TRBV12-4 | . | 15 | CASSLGQSFTDTQYF | TGTGCCAGCAGTTTAGGGCAGTCATTCACAGATACGCAGTATTTT
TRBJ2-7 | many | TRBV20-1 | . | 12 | CSARDLANEQYF | TGCAGTGCTAGGGACCTTGCGAACGAGCAGTACTTC
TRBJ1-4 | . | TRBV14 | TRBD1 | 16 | CASSRNFRDSGEKLFF | TGTGCCAGCAGCCGAAACTTCCGGGACAGTGGGGAAAAACTGTTTTTT
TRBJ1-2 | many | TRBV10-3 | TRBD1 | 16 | CAISESGQGGGYGYTF | TGTGCCATCAGTGAGTCAGGACAGGGCGGCGGCTATGGCTACACCTTC
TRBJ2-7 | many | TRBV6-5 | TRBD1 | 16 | CASTHNRGPPSREQYF | TGTGCCAGCACCCATAACAGGGGCCCCCCATCGCGGGAGCAGTACTTC